The clone carrying this T cell receptor (beta chain) was counted a single time. This entry belongs to a study of blood T cell repertoires in COVID-19. Across the study: Samples taken during acute and convalescent COVID-19 were collected in the United States, Italy and Spain.

Original methodology: Estimation of nucleated cell counts relied on the amplification of reference gene primers. Sequencing used immunoSEQ multiplex PCR; TCRdb keeps in-frame clones, though not all of them. That table is the source of V, J and clone size, and D and trimming were worked out from the DNA. The table includes approximately 200,000 clones, 80% to 90% detected once. V was pared by 10 bases and J by 0 bases, with 6 bases of the junction left unmatched. The germline V gene encodes CDR1 MNHEY and CDR2 SVGAGI. This CDR3 has 13 amino acids. The receptor was isolated from a woman aged 45-60 years with acute or convalescent COVID-19. The chain is built from TRBV6-5 and TRBJ2-7; 7 bases are a match to TRBD2. Sequencing used peripheral blood. The CDR3 spells CATGGYSSYEQYF. DNA for the CDR3: TGTGCCACGGGGGGTTACAGCTCCTACGAGCAGTACTTC.